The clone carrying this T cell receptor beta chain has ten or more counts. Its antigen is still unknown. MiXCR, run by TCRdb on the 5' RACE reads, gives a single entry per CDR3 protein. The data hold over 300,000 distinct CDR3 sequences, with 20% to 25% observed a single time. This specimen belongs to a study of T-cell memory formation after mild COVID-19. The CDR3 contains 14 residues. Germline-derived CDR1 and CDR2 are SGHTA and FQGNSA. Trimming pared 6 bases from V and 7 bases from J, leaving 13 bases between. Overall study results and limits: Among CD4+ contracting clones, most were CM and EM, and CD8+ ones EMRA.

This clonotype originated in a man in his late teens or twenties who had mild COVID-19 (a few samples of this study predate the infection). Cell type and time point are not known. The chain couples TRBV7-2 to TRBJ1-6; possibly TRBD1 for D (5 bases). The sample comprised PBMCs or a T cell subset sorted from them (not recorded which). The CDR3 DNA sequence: TGTGCCAGCAGGCCCGACAGAAGCAATTCACCCCTCCACTTT. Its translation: CASRPDRSNSPLHF.